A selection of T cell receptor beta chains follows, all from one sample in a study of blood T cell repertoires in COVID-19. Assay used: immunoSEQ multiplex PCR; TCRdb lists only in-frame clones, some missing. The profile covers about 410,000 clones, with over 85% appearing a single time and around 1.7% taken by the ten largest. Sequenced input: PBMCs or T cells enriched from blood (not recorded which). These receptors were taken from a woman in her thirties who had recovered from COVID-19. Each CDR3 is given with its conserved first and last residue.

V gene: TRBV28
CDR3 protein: CATEDRDPDQPQHF

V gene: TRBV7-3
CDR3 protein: CASPRAPEMDTQYF

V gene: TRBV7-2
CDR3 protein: CASSLAIGLTYSPLHF

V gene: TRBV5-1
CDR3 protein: CASSQIAGVLIETQYF

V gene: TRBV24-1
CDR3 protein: CATSDGPDTQYF

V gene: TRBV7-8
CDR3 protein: CASSLQGYEQYF

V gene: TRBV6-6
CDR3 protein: CASRDREYSNQPQHF

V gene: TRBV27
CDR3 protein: CASSSLDRTYEQYF

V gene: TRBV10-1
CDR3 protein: CASRPGLASGTQYF

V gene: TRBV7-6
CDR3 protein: CASSLILGSSGNTIYF

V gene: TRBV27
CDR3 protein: CASSADWGNSPLHF

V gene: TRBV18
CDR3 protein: CASSPRTSRENTEAFF

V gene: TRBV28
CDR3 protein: CASSSRAVPLWAFF

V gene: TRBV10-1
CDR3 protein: CARSGDAGNTIYF

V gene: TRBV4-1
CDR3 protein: CASSHSQGLGYGYTF

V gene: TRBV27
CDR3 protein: CASSNSFSSGNTIYF

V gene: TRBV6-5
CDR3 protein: CATIARQGNQPQHF

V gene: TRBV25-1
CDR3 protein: CASSLGGEGYTF

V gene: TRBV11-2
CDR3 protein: CASSLDRGNTEAFF

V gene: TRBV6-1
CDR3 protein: CASSEEDGGSQPQHF

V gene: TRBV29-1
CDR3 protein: CSVKNRTGAYEQYF

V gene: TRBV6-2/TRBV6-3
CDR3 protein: CASSYQTSDSGNTIYF

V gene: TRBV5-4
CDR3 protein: CASSMPGQEYNSPLHF

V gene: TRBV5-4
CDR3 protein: CASSTGQETQYF

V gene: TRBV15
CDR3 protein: CATSTTGAEAFF

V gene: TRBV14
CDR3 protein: CASSQGLAGDFLYNEQFF

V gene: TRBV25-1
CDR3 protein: CASTQRDEQFF

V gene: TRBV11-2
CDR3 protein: CASSSGLAGQETQYF

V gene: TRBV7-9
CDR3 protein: CASSWTSGSIRTYNEQFF

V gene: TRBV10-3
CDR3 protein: CATEARGGLETQYF

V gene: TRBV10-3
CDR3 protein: CAISEEGAHEQYF

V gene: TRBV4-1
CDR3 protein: CASSHIAESETQYF

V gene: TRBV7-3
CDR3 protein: CASSLNEASTEAFF

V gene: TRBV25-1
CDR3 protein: CASSGGGSNEKLFF

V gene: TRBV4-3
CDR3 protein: CASSQGPGSGGTLETQYF

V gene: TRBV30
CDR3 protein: CAWTPPGAETYFNTEAFF

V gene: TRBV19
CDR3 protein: CASSMRRGSGYTF

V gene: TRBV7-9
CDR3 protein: CASSLPGLEISDTQYF

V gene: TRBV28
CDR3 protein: CASRTTRAGGGYEQYF

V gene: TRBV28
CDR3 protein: CASTTTGGVNTEAFF

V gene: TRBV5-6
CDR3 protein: CASSLDYSTQYF

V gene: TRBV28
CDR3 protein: CASSLPEGANNSPLHF

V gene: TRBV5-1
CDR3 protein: CASSRSDREHGYTF

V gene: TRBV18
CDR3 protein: CASSPTGSSYEQYF

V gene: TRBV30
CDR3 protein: CAWRNKLGGRYEQYF

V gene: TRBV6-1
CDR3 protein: CASSGNSRGRTTDTQYF

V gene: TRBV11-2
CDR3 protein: CASTLGVADYGYTF

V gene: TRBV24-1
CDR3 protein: CATSDRRLGQIETQYF

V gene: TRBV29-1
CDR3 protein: CSVAGGGASVEQYF

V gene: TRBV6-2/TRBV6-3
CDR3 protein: CASSHEATNEQFF

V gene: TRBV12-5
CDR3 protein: CASGLGTGPYNEQFF

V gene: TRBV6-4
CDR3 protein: CASKRTLKVSETQYF

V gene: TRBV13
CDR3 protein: CASSLTGTGDEKLFF

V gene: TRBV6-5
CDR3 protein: CASSSGTGVRSPLHF

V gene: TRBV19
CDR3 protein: CASRDGGVNTEAFF

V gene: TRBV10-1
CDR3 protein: CAIRTTGFGGNTIYF

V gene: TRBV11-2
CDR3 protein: CASSPKVGDRGNTIYF

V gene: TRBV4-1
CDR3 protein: CASSQGGGGGYEKLFF

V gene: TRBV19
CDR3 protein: CASQSELNEKLFF

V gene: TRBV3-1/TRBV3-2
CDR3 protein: CASSQARGPTGELFF